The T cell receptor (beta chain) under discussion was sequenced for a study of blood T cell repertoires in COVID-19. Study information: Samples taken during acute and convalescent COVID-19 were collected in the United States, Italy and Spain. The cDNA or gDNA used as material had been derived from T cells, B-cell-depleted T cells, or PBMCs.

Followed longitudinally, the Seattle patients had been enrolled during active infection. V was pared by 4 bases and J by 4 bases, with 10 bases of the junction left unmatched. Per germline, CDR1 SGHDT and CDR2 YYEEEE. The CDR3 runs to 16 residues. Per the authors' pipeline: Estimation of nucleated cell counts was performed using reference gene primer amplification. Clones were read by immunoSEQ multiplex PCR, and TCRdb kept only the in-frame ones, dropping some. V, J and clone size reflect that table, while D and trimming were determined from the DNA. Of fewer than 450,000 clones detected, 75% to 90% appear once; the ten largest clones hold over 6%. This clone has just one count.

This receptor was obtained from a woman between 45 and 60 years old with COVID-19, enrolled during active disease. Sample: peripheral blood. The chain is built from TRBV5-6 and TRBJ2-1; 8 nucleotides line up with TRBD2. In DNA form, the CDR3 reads TGTGCCAGCAGCCCCTTGGGGACGGGAGGGTACAATGAGCAGTTCTTC. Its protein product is CASSPLGTGGYNEQFF.